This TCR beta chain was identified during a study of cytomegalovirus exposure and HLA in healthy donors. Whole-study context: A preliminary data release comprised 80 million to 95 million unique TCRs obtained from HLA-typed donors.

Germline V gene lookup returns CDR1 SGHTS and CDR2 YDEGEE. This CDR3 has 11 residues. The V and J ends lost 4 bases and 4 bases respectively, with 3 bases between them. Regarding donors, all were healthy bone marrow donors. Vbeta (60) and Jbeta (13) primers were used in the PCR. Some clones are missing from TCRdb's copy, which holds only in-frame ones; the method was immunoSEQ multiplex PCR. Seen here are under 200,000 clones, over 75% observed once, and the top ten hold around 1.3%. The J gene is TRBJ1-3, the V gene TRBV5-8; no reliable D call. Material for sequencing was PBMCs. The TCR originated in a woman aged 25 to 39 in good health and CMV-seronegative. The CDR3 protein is CASSQGNTIYF. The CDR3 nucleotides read TGTGCCAGCAGCCAGGGAAACACCATATATTTT.